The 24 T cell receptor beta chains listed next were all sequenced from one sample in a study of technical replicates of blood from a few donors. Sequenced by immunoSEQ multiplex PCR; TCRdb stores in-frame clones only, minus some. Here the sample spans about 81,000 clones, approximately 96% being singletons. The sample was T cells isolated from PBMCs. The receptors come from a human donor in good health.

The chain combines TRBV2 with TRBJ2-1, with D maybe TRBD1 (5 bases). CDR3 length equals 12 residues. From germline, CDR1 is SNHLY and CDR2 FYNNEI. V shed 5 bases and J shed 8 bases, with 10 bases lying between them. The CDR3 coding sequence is TGTGCCAGCAGTCAGGGAACCGATGAGCAGTTCTTC. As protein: CASSQGTDEQFF.

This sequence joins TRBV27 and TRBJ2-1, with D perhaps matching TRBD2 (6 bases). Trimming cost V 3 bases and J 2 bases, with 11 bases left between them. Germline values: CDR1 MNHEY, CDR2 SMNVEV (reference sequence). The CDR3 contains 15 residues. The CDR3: CASSFSGYPYNEQFF. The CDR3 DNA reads TGTGCCAGCAGTTTTAGCGGTTACCCCTACAATGAGCAGTTCTTC.

The CDR3 here is CASSQDRRYEQYF. For the CDR3, the DNA is TGCGCCAGCAGCCAAGATCGTCGCTACGAGCAGTACTTC. The chain is built from TRBV4-3 and TRBJ2-7, with D unresolved. This CDR3 is 13 amino acids long. Deletions cut 0 bases from V and 3 bases from J, with 6 bases between. Germline-derived CDR1 and CDR2 are LGHNA and YSLEER.

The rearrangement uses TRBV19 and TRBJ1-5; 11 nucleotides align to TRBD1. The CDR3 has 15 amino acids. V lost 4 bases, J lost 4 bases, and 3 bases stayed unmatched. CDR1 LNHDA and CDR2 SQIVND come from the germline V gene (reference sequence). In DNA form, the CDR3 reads TGTGCCAGTAGTACGGGACAGGGGGGGAATCAGCCCCAGCATTTT. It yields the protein CASSTGQGGNQPQHF.

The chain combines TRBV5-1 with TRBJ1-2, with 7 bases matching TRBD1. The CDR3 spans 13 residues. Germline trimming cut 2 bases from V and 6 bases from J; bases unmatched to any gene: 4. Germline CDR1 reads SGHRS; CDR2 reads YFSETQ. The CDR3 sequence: CASSLGGADGYTF. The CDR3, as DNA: TGCGCCAGCAGCTTAGGGGGCGCCGATGGCTACACCTTC.

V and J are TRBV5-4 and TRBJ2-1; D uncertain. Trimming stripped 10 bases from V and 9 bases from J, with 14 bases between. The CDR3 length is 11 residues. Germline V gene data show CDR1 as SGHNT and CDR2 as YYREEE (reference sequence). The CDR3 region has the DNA TGTGCCTCAGGTGCATCCGGTGAGCAGTTCTTC. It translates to CASGASGEQFF.

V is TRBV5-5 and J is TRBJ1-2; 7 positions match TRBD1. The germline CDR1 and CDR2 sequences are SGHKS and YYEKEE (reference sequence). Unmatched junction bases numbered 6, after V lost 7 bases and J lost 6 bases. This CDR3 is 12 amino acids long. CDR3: CASVTGVDGYTF. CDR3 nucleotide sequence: TGTGCCAGCGTTACAGGGGTTGATGGCTACACCTTC.

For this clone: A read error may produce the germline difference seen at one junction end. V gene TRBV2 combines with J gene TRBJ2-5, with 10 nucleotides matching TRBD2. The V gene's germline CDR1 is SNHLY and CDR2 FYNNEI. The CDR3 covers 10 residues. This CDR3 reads CASATSGTDF. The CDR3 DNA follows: TGTGCCAGCGCAACTAGCGGGACCGACTTC. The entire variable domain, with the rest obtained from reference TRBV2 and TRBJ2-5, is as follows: EPEVTQTPSHQVTQMGQEVILRCVPISNHLYFYWYRQILGQKVEFLVSFYNNEISEKSEIFDDQFSVERPDGSNFTLKIRSTKLEDSAMYFCASATSGTDFGPGTRLLVL.

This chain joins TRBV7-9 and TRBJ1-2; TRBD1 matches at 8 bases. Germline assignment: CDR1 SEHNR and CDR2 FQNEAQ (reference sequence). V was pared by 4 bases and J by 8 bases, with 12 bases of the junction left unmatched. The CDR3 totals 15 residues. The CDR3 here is CASSSILQGAGGYTF. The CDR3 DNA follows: TGTGCCAGCAGCTCGATCCTCCAGGGGGCGGGGGGCTACACCTTC.

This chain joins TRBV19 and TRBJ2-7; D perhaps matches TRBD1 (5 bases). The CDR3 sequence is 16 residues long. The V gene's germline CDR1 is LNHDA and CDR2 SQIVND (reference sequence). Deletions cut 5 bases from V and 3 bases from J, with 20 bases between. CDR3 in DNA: TGTGCCAGTAGTCTTAAAATCCTAGGGGAAGGCTACGAGCAGTACTTC. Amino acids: CASSLKILGEGYEQYF.

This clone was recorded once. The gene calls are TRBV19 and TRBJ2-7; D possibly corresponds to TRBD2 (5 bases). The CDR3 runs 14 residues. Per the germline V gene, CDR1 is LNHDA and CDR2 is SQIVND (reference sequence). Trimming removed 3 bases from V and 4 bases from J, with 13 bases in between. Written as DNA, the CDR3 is TGTGCCAGTAGTATTGTCCCGGGGAGTTACGAGCAGTACTTC. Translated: CASSIVPGSYEQYF.

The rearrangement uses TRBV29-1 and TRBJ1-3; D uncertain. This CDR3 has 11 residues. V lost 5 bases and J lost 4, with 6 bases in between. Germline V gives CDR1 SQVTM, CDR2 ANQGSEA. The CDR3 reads CSVTEGNTIYF. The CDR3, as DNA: TGCAGCGTTACAGAGGGAAACACCATATATTTT.

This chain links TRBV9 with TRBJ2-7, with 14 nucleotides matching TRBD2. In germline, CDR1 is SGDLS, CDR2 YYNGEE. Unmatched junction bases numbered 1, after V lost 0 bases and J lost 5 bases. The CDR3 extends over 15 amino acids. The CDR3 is CASSVEGLAGDEQYF. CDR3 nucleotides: TGTGCCAGCAGCGTAGAGGGACTAGCGGGAGACGAGCAGTACTTC.

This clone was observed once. CDR3 loop: CASSMGAYTGELFF. The CDR3 DNA reads TGTGCCAGTAGTATGGGGGCTTACACCGGGGAGCTGTTTTTT. The V gene is TRBV19, the J gene TRBJ2-2, with a tentative D call TRBD1 (6 bases). From germline, CDR1 is LNHDA and CDR2 SQIVND (reference sequence). V was clipped by 3 bases and J by 3 bases, with 8 bases between them. CDR3 size: 14 residues. Together with reference TRBV19 and TRBJ2-2, the CDR3 gives the full variable domain: DGGITQSPKYLFRKEGQNVTLSCEQNLNHDAMYWYRQDPGQGLRLIYYSQIVNDFQKGDIAEGYSVSREKKESFPLTVTSAQKNPTAFYLCASSMGAYTGELFFGEGSRLTVL.

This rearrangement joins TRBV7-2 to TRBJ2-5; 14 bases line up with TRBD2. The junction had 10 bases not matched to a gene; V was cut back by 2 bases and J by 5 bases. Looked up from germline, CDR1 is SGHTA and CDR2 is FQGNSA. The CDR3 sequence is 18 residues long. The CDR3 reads CASSLNPGLAGEGETQYF. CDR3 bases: TGTGCCAGCAGCTTAAATCCGGGACTAGCGGGAGAAGGGGAGACCCAGTACTTC.

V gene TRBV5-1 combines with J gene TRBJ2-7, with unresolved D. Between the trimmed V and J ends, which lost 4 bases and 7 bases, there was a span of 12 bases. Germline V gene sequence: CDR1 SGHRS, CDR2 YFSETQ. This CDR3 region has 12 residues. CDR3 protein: CASSGPREEQYF. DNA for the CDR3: TGCGCCAGCAGCGGGCCGAGAGAGGAGCAGTACTTC.

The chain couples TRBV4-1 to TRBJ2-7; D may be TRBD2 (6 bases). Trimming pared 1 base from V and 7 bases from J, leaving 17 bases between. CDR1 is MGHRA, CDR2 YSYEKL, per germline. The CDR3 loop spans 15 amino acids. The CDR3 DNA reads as TGCGCCAGCAGCCAAGTGGGCTTAGCGGCTGAAGAGCAGTACTTC. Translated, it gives CASSQVGLAAEEQYF.

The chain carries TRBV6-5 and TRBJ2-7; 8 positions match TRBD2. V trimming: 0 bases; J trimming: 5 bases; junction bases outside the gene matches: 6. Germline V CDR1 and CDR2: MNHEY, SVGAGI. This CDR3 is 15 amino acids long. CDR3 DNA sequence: TGTGCCAGCAGTTACTCAGCGGGAGTAACTGACGAGCAGTACTTC. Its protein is CASSYSAGVTDEQYF.

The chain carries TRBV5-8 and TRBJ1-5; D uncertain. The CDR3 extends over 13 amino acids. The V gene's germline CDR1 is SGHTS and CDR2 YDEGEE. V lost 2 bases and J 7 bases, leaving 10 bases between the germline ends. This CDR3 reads CASSLQVPQPQHF. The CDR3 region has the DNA TGTGCCAGCAGCTTACAAGTTCCGCAGCCCCAGCATTTT. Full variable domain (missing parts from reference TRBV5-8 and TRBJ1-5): EAGVTQSPTHLIKTRGQQATLRCSPISGHTSVYWYQQALGLGLQFLLWYDEGEERNRGNFPPRFSGRQFPNYSSELNVNALELEDSALYLCASSLQVPQPQHFGDGTRLSIL.

The CDR3 DNA reads as TGTGCCAGCAGTTACTCTAGGGGACTAGTCGGCTACGAGCAGTACTTC. As protein: CASSYSRGLVGYEQYF. V gene TRBV6-5 combines with J gene TRBJ2-7; TRBD2 agrees at 8 bases. V lost 0 bases and J lost 3; bases outside the gene matches: 7. The CDR3 length is 16 residues. The germline V gene encodes CDR1 MNHEY and CDR2 SVGAGI.

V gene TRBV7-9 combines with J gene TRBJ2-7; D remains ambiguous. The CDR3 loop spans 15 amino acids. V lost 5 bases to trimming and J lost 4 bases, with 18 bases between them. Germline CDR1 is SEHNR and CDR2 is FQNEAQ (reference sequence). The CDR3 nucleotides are TGTGCCAGCAGCCCCAGAGTGACGGCGGCATACGAGCAGTACTTC. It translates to CASSPRVTAAYEQYF.

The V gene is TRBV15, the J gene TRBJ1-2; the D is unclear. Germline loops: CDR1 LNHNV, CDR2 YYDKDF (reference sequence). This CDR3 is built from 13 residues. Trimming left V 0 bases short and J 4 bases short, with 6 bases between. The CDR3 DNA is TGTGCCACCAGCAGAGATAGACTCTATGGCTACACCTTC. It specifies CATSRDRLYGYTF.

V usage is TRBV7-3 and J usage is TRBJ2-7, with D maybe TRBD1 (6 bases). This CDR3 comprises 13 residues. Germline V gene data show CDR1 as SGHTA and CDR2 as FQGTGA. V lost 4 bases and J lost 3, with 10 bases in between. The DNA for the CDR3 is TGTGCCAGCAGCTCCCGGACAGACTACGAGCAGTACTTC. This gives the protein CASSSRTDYEQYF.

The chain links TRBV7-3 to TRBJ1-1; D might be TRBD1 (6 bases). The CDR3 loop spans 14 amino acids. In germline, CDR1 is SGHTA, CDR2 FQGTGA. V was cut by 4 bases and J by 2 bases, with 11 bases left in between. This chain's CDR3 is CASSSQGFNTEAFF. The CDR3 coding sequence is TGTGCCAGCAGCTCCCAGGGGTTCAACACTGAAGCTTTCTTT.